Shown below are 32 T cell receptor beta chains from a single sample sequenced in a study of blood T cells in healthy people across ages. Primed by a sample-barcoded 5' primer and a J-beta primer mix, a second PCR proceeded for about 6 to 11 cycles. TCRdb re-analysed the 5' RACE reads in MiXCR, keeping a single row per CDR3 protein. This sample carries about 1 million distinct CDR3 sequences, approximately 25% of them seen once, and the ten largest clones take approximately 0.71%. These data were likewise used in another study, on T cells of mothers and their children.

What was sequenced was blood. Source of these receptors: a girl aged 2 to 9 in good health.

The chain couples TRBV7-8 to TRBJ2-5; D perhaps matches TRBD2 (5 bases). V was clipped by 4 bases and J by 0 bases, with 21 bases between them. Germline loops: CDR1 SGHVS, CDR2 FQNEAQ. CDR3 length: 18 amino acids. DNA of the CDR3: TGTGCCAGCAGCTCTAACCTTCGGGGATTCCTGTACCAAGAGACCCAGTACTTC. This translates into CASSSNLRGFLYQETQYF.

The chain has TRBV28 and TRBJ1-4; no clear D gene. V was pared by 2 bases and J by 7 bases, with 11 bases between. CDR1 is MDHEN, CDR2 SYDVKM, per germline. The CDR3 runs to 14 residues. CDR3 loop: CASSLRERSEKLFF. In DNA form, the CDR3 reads TGTGCCAGCAGTTTACGGGAAAGAAGTGAAAAACTGTTTTTT.

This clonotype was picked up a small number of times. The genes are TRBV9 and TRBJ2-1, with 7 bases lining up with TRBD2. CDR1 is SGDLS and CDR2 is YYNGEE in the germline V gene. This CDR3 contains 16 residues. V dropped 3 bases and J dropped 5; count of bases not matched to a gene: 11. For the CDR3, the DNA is TGTGCCAGCAGCGCCCTGGGCGGGAGTTCCCACAATGAGCAGTTCTTC. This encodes CASSALGGSSHNEQFF. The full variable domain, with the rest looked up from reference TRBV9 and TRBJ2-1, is DSGVTQTPKHLITATGQRVTLRCSPRSGDLSVYWYQQSLDQGLQFLIQYYNGEERAKGNILERFSAQQFPDLHSELNLSSLELGDSALYFCASSALGGSSHNEQFFGPGTRLTVL.

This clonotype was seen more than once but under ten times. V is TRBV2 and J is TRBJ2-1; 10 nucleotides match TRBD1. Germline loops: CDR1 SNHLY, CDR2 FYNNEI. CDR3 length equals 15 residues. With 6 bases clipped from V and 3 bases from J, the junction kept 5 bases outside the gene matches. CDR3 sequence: CASRLGTGDYNEQFF. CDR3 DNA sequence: TGTGCCAGCAGGCTCGGGACAGGGGACTACAATGAGCAGTTCTTC.

In nucleotides, the CDR3 is TGTGCCAGCTCGACTAGCGGGAGTTCCGGGGAGCTGTTTTTT. Translating gives CASSTSGSSGELFF. The V and J genes are TRBV2 and TRBJ2-2; TRBD2 agrees at 12 bases. CDR1 is SNHLY and CDR2 is FYNNEI in the germline V gene. The CDR3 is 14 residues long. Trimming removed 8 bases from V and 6 bases from J; junction bases left unmatched: 4.

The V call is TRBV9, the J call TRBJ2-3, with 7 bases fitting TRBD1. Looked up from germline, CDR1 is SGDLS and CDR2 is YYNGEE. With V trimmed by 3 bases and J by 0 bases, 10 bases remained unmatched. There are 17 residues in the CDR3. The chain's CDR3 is CASSEPSGTASTDTQYF. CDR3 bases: TGTGCCAGCAGCGAACCCTCCGGGACAGCAAGCACAGATACGCAGTATTTT.

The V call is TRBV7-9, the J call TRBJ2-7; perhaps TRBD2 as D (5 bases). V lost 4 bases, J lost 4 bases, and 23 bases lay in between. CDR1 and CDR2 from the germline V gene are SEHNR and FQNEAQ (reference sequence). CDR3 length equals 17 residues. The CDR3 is CASSSTQDFPFDYEQYF. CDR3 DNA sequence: TGTGCCAGCAGCTCAACTCAGGACTTCCCGTTTGATTACGAGCAGTACTTC.

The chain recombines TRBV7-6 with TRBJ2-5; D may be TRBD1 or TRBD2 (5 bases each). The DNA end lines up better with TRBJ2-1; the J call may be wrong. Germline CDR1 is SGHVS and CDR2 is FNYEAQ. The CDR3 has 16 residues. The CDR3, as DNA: TGTGCCAGCAGCTTAATGGGGGTATTTATGCTGGATGAGCAGTTCTTC. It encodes CASSLMGVFMLDEQFF.

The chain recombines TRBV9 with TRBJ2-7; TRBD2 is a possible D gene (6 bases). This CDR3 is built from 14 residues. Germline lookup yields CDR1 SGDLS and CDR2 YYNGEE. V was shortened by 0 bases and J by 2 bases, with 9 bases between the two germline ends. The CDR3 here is CASSVGPGAYEQYF. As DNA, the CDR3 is TGTGCCAGCAGCGTAGGGCCGGGGGCCTACGAGCAGTACTTC.

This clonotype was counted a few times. CDR3 protein: CASRGTGAVVGANVLTF. CDR3 sequence (DNA): TGTGCCAGCAGAGGGACTGGCGCTGTCGTAGGGGCCAACGTCCTGACTTTC. The chain recombines TRBV7-3 with TRBJ2-6; D perhaps matches TRBD2 (6 bases). CDR3 length: 17 residues. Germline V gene lookup returns CDR1 SGHTA and CDR2 FQGTGA. Trimming removed 6 bases at V and 4 bases at J, with 19 bases between.

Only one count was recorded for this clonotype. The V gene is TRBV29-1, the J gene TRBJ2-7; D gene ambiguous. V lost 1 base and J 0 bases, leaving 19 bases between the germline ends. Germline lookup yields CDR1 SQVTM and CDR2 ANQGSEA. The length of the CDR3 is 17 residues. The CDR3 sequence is CSVEGKMGQTSSYEQYF. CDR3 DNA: TGCAGCGTTGAAGGCAAGATGGGCCAAACCAGCTCCTACGAGCAGTACTTC.

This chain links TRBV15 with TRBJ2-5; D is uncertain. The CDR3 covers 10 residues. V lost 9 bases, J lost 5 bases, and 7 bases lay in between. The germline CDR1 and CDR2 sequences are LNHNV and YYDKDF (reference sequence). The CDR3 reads CATPPETQYF. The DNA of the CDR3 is TGTGCCACACCCCCTGAGACCCAGTACTTC.

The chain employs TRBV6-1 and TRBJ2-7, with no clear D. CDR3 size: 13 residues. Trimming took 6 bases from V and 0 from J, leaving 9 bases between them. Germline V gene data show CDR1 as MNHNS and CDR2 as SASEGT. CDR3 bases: TGTGCCAGCAGGGAACAAGTCTCCTACGAGCAGTACTTC. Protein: CASREQVSYEQYF.

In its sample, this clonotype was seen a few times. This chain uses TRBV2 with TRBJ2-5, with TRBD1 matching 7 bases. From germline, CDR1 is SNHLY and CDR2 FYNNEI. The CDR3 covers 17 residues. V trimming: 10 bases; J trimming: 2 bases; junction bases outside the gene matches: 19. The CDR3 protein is CATNGESGGRLQETQYF. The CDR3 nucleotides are TGTGCCACCAACGGAGAGTCAGGGGGACGGCTACAAGAGACCCAGTACTTC.

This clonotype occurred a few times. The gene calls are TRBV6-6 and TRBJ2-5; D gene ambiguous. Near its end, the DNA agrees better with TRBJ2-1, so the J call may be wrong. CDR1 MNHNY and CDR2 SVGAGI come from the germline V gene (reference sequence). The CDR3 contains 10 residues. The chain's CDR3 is CASSYGEQFF. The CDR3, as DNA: TGTGCCAGCAGTTACGGTGAGCAGTTCTTC.

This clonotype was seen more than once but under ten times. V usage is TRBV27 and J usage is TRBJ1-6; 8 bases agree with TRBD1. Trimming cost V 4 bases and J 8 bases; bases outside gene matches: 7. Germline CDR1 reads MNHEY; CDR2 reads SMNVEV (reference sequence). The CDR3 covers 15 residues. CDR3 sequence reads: CASSSRTGMDSPLHF. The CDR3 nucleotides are TGTGCCAGCAGTTCCCGGACAGGGATGGATTCACCCCTCCACTTT.

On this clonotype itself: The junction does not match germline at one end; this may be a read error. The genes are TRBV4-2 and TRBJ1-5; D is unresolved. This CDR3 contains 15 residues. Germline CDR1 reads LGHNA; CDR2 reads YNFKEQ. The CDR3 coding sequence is TGTGCCAGCAACCAAGACCCAGAGGCCCGTCAGCCCCAGCATTTT. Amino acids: CASNQDPEARQPQHF.

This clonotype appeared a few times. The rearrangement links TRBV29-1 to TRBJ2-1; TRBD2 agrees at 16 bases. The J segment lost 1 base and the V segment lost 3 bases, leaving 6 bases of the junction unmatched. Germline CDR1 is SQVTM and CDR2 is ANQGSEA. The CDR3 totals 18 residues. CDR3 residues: CSVEGLAGGRRSYNEQFF. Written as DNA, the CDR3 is TGCAGCGTTGAGGGACTAGCGGGAGGGAGGAGGTCCTACAATGAGCAGTTCTTC.

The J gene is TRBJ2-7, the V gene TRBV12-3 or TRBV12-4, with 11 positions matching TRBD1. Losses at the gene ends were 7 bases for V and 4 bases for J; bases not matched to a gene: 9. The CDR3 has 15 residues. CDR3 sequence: CASTKSRDRGYEQYF. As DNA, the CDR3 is TGTGCCAGCACCAAATCCCGGGACAGGGGGTACGAGCAGTACTTC.

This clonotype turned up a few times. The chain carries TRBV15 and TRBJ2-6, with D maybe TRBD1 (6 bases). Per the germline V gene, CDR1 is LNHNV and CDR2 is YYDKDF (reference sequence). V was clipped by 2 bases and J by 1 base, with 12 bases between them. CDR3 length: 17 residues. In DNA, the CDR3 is TGTGCCACCAGCAGACCGGGACAAGTATCTGGGGCCAACGTCCTGACTTTC. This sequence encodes CATSRPGQVSGANVLTF. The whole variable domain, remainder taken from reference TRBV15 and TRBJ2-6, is DAMVIQNPRYQVTQFGKPVTLSCSQTLNHNVMYWYQQKSSQAPKLLFHYYDKDFNNEADTPDNFQSRRPNTSFCFLDIRSPGLGDTAMYLCATSRPGQVSGANVLTFGAGSRLTVL.

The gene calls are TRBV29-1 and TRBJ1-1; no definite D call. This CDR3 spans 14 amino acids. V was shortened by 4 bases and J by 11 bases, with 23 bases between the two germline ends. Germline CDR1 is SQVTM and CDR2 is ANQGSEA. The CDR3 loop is CSVALRQVKGLAFF. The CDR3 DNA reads TGCAGCGTTGCCCTTAGGCAGGTTAAAGGGCTGGCTTTCTTT.

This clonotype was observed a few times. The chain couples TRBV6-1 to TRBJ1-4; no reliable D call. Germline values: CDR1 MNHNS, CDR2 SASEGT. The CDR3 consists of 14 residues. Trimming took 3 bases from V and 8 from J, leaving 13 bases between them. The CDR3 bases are TGTGCCAGCAGTGATCGGGGATTTAGCGAAAAACTGTTTTTT. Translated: CASSDRGFSEKLFF.

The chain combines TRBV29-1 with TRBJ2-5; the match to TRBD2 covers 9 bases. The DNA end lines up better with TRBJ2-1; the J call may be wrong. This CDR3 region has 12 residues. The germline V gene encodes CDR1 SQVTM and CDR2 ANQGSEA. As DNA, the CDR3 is TGCAGCGAGACTAGCGGTATCAATGAGCAGTTCTTC. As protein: CSETSGINEQFF.

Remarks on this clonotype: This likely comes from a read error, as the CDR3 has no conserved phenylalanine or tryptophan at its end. The CDR3 DNA reads TGCAGTGCTAGATCCTTTCTAGCGGAAGCCTACAATGAGCAGTTCTCC. Translating gives CSARSFLAEAYNEQFS. The genes are TRBV20-1 and TRBJ2-1; TRBD2 agrees at 7 bases. The CDR3 loop spans 16 amino acids. Germline V CDR1 and CDR2: DFQATT, SNEGSKA (reference sequence). Trimming removed 2 bases from V and 2 bases from J; junction bases left unmatched: 9.

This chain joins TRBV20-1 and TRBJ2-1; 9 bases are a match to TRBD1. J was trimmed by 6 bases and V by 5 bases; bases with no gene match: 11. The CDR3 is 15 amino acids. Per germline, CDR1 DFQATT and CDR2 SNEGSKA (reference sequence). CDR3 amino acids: CSARNPGQGINEQFF. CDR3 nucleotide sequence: TGCAGTGCTCGAAACCCGGGACAGGGAATCAATGAGCAGTTCTTC.

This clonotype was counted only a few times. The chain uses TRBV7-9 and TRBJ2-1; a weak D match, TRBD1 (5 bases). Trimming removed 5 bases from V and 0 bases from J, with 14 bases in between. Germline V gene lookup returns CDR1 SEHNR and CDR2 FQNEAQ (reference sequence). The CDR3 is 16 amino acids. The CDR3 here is CASSPPGADSYNEQFF. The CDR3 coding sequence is TGTGCCAGCAGCCCTCCTGGGGCTGACTCCTACAATGAGCAGTTCTTC. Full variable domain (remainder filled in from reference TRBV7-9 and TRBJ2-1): DTGVSQNPRHKITKRGQNVTFRCDPISEHNRLYWYRQTLGQGPEFLTYFQNEAQLEKSRLLSDRFSAERPKGSFSTLEIQRTEQGDSAMYLCASSPPGADSYNEQFFGPGTRLTVL.

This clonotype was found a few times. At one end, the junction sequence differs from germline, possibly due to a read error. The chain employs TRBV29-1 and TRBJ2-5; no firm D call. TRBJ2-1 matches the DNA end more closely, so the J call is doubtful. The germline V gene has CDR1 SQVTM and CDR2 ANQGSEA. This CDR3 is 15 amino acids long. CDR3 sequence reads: CSVEDEKSLYNEQFF. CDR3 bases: TGCAGCGTTGAAGATGAAAAGAGCCTCTACAACGAGCAGTTCTTC.

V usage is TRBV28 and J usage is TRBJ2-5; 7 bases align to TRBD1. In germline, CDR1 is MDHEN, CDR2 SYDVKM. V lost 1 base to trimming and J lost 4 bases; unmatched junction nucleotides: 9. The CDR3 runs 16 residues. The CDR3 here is CASSLLEDRRIETQYF. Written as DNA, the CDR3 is TGTGCCAGCAGTTTATTGGAGGACAGGAGAATAGAGACCCAGTACTTC.

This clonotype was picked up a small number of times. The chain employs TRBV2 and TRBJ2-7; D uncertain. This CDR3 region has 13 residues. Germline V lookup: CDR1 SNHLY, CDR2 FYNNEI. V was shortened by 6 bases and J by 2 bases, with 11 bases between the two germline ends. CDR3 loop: CASRGGATYEQYF. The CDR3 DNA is TGTGCCAGCAGGGGCGGAGCCACCTACGAGCAGTACTTC. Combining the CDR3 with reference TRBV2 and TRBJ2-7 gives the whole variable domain EPEVTQTPSHQVTQMGQEVILRCVPISNHLYFYWYRQILGQKVEFLVSFYNNEISEKSEIFDDQFSVERPDGSNFTLKIRSTKLEDSAMYFCASRGGATYEQYFGPGTRLTVT.

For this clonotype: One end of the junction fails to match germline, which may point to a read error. CDR3 nucleotides: TGTGCCACCAGTGAGACTAGCGGGGGCTACAATGAGCGGTTCTTC. Translation gives CATSETSGGYNERFF. The chain joins TRBV24-1 to TRBJ2-1, with TRBD2 matching over 12 bases. The germline V gene encodes CDR1 KGHDR and CDR2 SFDVKD. The CDR3 length is 15 residues.

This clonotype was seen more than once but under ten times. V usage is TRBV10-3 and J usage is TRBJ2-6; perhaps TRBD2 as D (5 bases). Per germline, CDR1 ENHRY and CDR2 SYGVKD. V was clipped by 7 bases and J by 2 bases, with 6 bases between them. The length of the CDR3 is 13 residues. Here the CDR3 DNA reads TGTGCCATCATGGGAGCTGGGGCCAACGTCCTGACTTTC. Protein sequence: CAIMGAGANVLTF.

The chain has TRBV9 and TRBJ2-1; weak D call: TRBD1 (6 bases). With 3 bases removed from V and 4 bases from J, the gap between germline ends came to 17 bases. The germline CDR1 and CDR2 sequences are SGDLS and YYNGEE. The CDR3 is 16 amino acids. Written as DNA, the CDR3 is TGTGCCAGCAGCGCTGGGGGCGCAGTGGCTTACAATGAGCAGTTCTTC. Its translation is CASSAGGAVAYNEQFF.